These T cell receptor beta chains were read from a single sample in a study of cytomegalovirus exposure and HLA in healthy donors. TCRdb's copy holds only in-frame clones and misses some; the assay was immunoSEQ multiplex PCR. The sample contains about 130,000 clones, roughly four fifths of which appear only once. The specimen sequenced was PBMCs. The receptor source for this set is a man aged 25 to 40 in good health and CMV-seropositive. CDR3s include the opening cysteine and the closing phenylalanine or tryptophan. Fields, in order: V gene, clone size, J gene, D gene, CDR3 DNA, CDR3 protein. D genes are given only for firm matches. Size is stated for part of the rows, as once, few or many counts, or as a class when the clone is expanded.

v_call: TRBV4-1
clone_size: once
j_call: TRBJ2-7
d_call: TRBD2
cdr3_nt: TGCGCCAGCAGACTGACTAGCGGGAGTAGGTACGAGCAGTACTTC
cdr3_aa: CASRLTSGSRYEQYF

v_call: TRBV28
clone_size: -
j_call: TRBJ2-1
d_call: TRBD2
cdr3_nt: TGTGCCAGCAGTCCCTCTAGCGGGAGCAGGAATGAGCAGTTCTTC
cdr3_aa: CASSPSSGSRNEQFF

v_call: TRBV6-5
clone_size: -
j_call: TRBJ1-2
d_call: TRBD1
cdr3_nt: TGTGCCAGCAGCCCGTCCGGACAGGGGGCTTGGGGCTACACCTTC
cdr3_aa: CASSPSGQGAWGYTF

v_call: TRBV6-5
clone_size: -
j_call: TRBJ2-1
d_call: TRBD1
cdr3_nt: TGTGCCAGCAGTTACGGGGGGACAGGTTCCTACAATGAGCAGTTCTTC
cdr3_aa: CASSYGGTGSYNEQFF

v_call: TRBV15
clone_size: -
j_call: TRBJ2-7
d_call: TRBD1
cdr3_nt: TGTGCCACCAGCAGAGATCGGGGCCAGGGGGACGGGCAGTACTTC
cdr3_aa: CATSRDRGQGDGQYF

v_call: TRBV10-2
clone_size: many
j_call: TRBJ1-2
d_call: -
cdr3_nt: TGCGCCAGCAGGTGGGCAGGGCGTTTCCCTTATGGCTACACCTTC
cdr3_aa: CASRWAGRFPYGYTF

v_call: TRBV7-6
clone_size: -
j_call: TRBJ2-7
d_call: -
cdr3_nt: TGTGCCAGCAGCCCCCGGACAGGGAGGGCCTACGAGCAGTACTTC
cdr3_aa: CASSPRTGRAYEQYF

v_call: TRBV29-1
clone_size: few
j_call: TRBJ1-2
d_call: -
cdr3_nt: TGCAGCGCGGAGGGACGTAGCTATGGCTACACCTTC
cdr3_aa: CSAEGRSYGYTF

v_call: TRBV5-1
clone_size: -
j_call: TRBJ2-7
d_call: TRBD1
cdr3_nt: TGCGCCAGCAGCTTCGGGACAGATGGAGGCGAGCAGTACTTC
cdr3_aa: CASSFGTDGGEQYF

v_call: TRBV2
clone_size: -
j_call: TRBJ1-1
d_call: -
cdr3_nt: TGTGCCAGCAGTGAGCTAGCAGGAGGGAACACTGAAGCTTTCTTT
cdr3_aa: CASSELAGGNTEAFF

v_call: TRBV5-1
clone_size: few
j_call: TRBJ1-3
d_call: -
cdr3_nt: TGCGCCAGCAGCTTGGGAGGGTCTGGAAACACCATATATTTT
cdr3_aa: CASSLGGSGNTIYF

v_call: TRBV7-2
clone_size: -
j_call: TRBJ1-1
d_call: -
cdr3_nt: TGTGCCAGCAGCGGTAGGAACACTGAAGCTTTCTTT
cdr3_aa: CASSGRNTEAFF

v_call: TRBV5-1
clone_size: once
j_call: TRBJ2-1
d_call: TRBD1
cdr3_nt: TGCGCCAGCAGCTTGGAAGGGGGCGCTTACAATGAGCAGTTCTTC
cdr3_aa: CASSLEGGAYNEQFF

v_call: TRBV11-2
clone_size: few
j_call: TRBJ1-2
d_call: TRBD1
cdr3_nt: TGTGCCAGCAGCTTAAGCCGGGGAGACAGGGGCTATGGCTACACCTTC
cdr3_aa: CASSLSRGDRGYGYTF

v_call: TRBV11-2
clone_size: -
j_call: TRBJ2-1
d_call: -
cdr3_nt: TGTGCCAGCAGCTTAAGCTTGCGGAATGAGCAGTTCTTC
cdr3_aa: CASSLSLRNEQFF

v_call: TRBV23-1
clone_size: -
j_call: TRBJ2-1
d_call: -
cdr3_nt: TGCGCCAGCAGTCTGAGTGAGCAGTTCTTC
cdr3_aa: CASSLSEQFF

v_call: TRBV18
clone_size: -
j_call: TRBJ1-4
d_call: -
cdr3_nt: TGTGCCAGCTCACCCTCATGGGGGGTTGATGAAAAACTGTTTTTT
cdr3_aa: CASSPSWGVDEKLFF

v_call: TRBV7-9
clone_size: -
j_call: TRBJ2-7
d_call: TRBD1
cdr3_nt: TGTGCCAGCAGCACCCCGGACAGGGGCCCCTCCTACGAGCAGTACTTC
cdr3_aa: CASSTPDRGPSYEQYF

v_call: TRBV6-1
clone_size: -
j_call: TRBJ2-7
d_call: -
cdr3_nt: TGTGCCAGCAGTGACAGGGCCTACGAGCAGTACTTC
cdr3_aa: CASSDRAYEQYF

v_call: TRBV11-3
clone_size: few
j_call: TRBJ2-2
d_call: TRBD1
cdr3_nt: TGTGCCAGCAGCTTGGGACAGACAAACACCGGGGAGCTGTTTTTT
cdr3_aa: CASSLGQTNTGELFF

v_call: TRBV25-1
clone_size: once
j_call: TRBJ2-3
d_call: TRBD1
cdr3_nt: TGTGCCAGCAGTCCTGGACAGGGTCAACCTAGCACAGATACGCAGTATTTT
cdr3_aa: CASSPGQGQPSTDTQYF

v_call: TRBV7-2
clone_size: -
j_call: TRBJ2-7
d_call: TRBD1
cdr3_nt: TGTGCCAGCAGCTTAGACTTGGGGACAGGCTCCTACGAGCAGTACTTC
cdr3_aa: CASSLDLGTGSYEQYF

v_call: TRBV2
clone_size: -
j_call: TRBJ2-4
d_call: -
cdr3_nt: TGTGCCAGCAGTGAAGCGCGGGTAACGGGAGCCAAAAACATTCAGTACTTC
cdr3_aa: CASSEARVTGAKNIQYF

v_call: TRBV27
clone_size: -
j_call: TRBJ2-5
d_call: TRBD2
cdr3_nt: TGTGCCAGCAACCTATTAGCGGGATCCCAAGAGACCCAGTACTTC
cdr3_aa: CASNLLAGSQETQYF

v_call: TRBV7-9
clone_size: few
j_call: TRBJ2-5
d_call: TRBD1
cdr3_nt: TGTGCCAGCAGAAGGGAGACAGGGCCCAGGGAGACCCAGTACTTC
cdr3_aa: CASRRETGPRETQYF

v_call: TRBV4-1
clone_size: -
j_call: TRBJ2-3
d_call: TRBD2
cdr3_nt: TGCGCCAGCAGCCGAGACCTAGCGGGAAGGACAGATACGCAGTATTTT
cdr3_aa: CASSRDLAGRTDTQYF

v_call: TRBV7-2
clone_size: -
j_call: TRBJ2-1
d_call: TRBD2
cdr3_nt: TGTGCCAGCAGCTTCGTAGCGGGGGGGGCCTACAATGAGCAGTTCTTC
cdr3_aa: CASSFVAGGAYNEQFF

v_call: TRBV6-4
clone_size: -
j_call: TRBJ1-2
d_call: TRBD1
cdr3_nt: TGTGCCAGCTCCCGACAGGGGGGCTTGAACTATGGCTACACCTTC
cdr3_aa: CASSRQGGLNYGYTF

v_call: TRBV5-1
clone_size: -
j_call: TRBJ1-2
d_call: -
cdr3_nt: TGCGCCAGCAGCTTGCGGGGGGACGAGGACTATGGCTACACCTTC
cdr3_aa: CASSLRGDEDYGYTF

v_call: TRBV7-9
clone_size: few
j_call: TRBJ2-5
d_call: TRBD2
cdr3_nt: TGTGCCAGCAGCTTCGGCGGCGGGAGGGTGGAGACCCAGTACTTC
cdr3_aa: CASSFGGGRVETQYF

v_call: TRBV25-1
clone_size: -
j_call: TRBJ2-3
d_call: -
cdr3_nt: TGTGCCAGCATACAATTTTATACGCAGTATTTT
cdr3_aa: CASIQFYTQYF

v_call: TRBV9
clone_size: -
j_call: TRBJ1-2
d_call: -
cdr3_nt: TGTGCCAGCAGCGTATTCGGCTCACCCAGGGGCTTTAACTATGGCTACACCTTC
cdr3_aa: CASSVFGSPRGFNYGYTF

v_call: TRBV7-9
clone_size: -
j_call: TRBJ1-1
d_call: -
cdr3_nt: TGTGCCAGCAGCTTACAATTAGTGGGAGGGATGAACACTGAAGCTTTCTTT
cdr3_aa: CASSLQLVGGMNTEAFF

v_call: TRBV10-3
clone_size: -
j_call: TRBJ2-7
d_call: TRBD1
cdr3_nt: TGTGCCTCGACGGGGACAGAATCCTACGAGCAGTACTTC
cdr3_aa: CASTGTESYEQYF

v_call: TRBV9
clone_size: -
j_call: TRBJ2-5
d_call: -
cdr3_nt: TGTGCCAGCAGCGTAGTTGGAGGGAAAGAGACCCAGTACTTC
cdr3_aa: CASSVVGGKETQYF

v_call: TRBV4-3
clone_size: -
j_call: TRBJ2-1
d_call: -
cdr3_nt: TGCGCCAGCAGCCAAGATTCAGGCTTTACCTACAATGAGCAGTTCTTC
cdr3_aa: CASSQDSGFTYNEQFF

v_call: TRBV5-8
clone_size: -
j_call: TRBJ2-2
d_call: -
cdr3_nt: TGTGCCAGCAGCTTGACGGGTAGGAACACCGGGGAGCTGTTTTTT
cdr3_aa: CASSLTGRNTGELFF

v_call: TRBV6-5
clone_size: -
j_call: TRBJ1-1
d_call: TRBD1
cdr3_nt: TGTGCCAGCAGTTCCCGGACAGGGGGCGGCAACACTGAAGCTTTCTTT
cdr3_aa: CASSSRTGGGNTEAFF

v_call: TRBV5-1
clone_size: once
j_call: TRBJ1-4
d_call: -
cdr3_nt: TGCGCCAGCAGCGAGAACTGGGGTCTAGCTGAAAAACTGTTTTTT
cdr3_aa: CASSENWGLAEKLFF

v_call: TRBV10-3
clone_size: -
j_call: TRBJ1-1
d_call: TRBD1
cdr3_nt: TGTGCCTTCGGACAGGAGAGGAACACTGAAGCTTTCTTT
cdr3_aa: CAFGQERNTEAFF